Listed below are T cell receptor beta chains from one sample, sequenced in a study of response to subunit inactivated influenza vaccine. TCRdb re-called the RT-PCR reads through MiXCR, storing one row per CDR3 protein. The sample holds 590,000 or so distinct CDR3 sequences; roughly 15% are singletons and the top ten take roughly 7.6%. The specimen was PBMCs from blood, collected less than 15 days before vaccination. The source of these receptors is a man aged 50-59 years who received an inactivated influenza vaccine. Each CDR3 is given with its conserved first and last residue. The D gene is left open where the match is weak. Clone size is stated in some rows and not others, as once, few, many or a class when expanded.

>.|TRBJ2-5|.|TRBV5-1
CASSSGMFGETQYF
TGCGCCAGCAGCTCAGGGATGTTCGGGGAGACCCAGTACTTC
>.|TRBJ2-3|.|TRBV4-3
CASSQDVTATDTQYF
TGCGCCAGCAGCCAAGATGTAACAGCAACAGATACGCAGTATTTT
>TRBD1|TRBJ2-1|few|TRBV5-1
CASSKPGQGSYEQFF
TGCGCCAGTAGCAAACCGGGACAGGGATCTTATGAGCAGTTCTTC
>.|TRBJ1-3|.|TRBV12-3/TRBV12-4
CASSLAAAGGNTIYF
TGTGCCAGCAGTTTAGCGGCGGCAGGTGGAAACACCATATATTTT
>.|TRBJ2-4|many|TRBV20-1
CSARGRGRDIQYF
TGCAGTGCTAGAGGCAGGGGTCGGGACATTCAGTACTTC
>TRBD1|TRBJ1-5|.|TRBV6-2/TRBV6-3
CASSLAGQGFNQPQHF
TGTGCCAGCAGTTTGGCGGGACAGGGTTTCAATCAGCCCCAGCATTTT
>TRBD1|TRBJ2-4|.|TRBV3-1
CASSLKTGLAKNIQYF
TGTGCCAGCAGCCTGAAGACAGGGCTGGCCAAAAACATTCAGTACTTC
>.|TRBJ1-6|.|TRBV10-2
CASSEKGNSPLHF
TGCGCCAGCAGTGAGAAGGGGAATTCACCCCTCCACTTT
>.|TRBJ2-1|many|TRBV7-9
CASRTGIHEQFF
TGTGCCAGCAGGACAGGTATACATGAGCAGTTCTTC
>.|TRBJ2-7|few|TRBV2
CASSQTWTGMAEQYF
TGTGCCAGCAGTCAAACCTGGACCGGGATGGCCGAGCAGTACTTC
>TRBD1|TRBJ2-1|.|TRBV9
CASSATGTAKRLNEQFF
TGTGCCAGCAGCGCAACCGGGACAGCTAAGAGACTCAATGAGCAGTTCTTC
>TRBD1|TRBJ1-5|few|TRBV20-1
CSASPTGSNQPQHF
TGCAGTGCTAGCCCGACAGGGAGCAATCAGCCCCAGCATTTT
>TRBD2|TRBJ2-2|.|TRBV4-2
CASSQDASGDTGELFF
TGTGCCAGCAGCCAAGATGCTAGCGGGGACACCGGGGAGCTGTTTTTT
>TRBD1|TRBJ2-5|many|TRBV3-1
CASSQAKTDRAETQYF
TGTGCCAGCAGCCAAGCGAAAACCGACAGGGCTGAGACCCAGTACTTC